The next 30 T cell receptor beta chains were all read from a single sample in a study of CD8+CD57+ T cells in acquired aplastic anemia. Before being chosen for sequencing, patients had shown CD8+CD57+ cell expansion by flow cytometry. Profiling of TCR beta VDJ combinations and CDR3 sequences used genomic DNA as template. TCRdb reprocessed the reads via MiXCR and lists one record per CDR3 protein. The sample has more than 70,000 distinct CDR3 sequences, approximately 70% seen once; the top ten hold 80% to 90%. The sequenced material came from sorted CD4+, CD8+, or CD8+CD57+ T cells (not recorded which) from PBMCs. These receptors were taken from a human donor with aplastic anemia.

The table lists this clonotype with a few counts. One end of the junction varies from germline; a read error may be responsible. This chain links TRBV7-9 with TRBJ2-5; 7 bases are shared with TRBD2. This CDR3 spans 13 amino acids. Germline CDR1 and CDR2: SEHNR and FQNEAQ (reference sequence). The CDR3 nucleotides are TGTGCTAGCAGAAGCGGGATGGGAGAGACCCAGTACTTC. Protein sequence: CASRSGMGETQYF.

This clonotype was counted between two and nine times. The chain joins TRBV7-2 to TRBJ1-2; no definite D call. The ends were cut back, 3 bases at V and 1 base at J, with 3 bases in the middle. The CDR3 spans 12 residues. Germline assignment: CDR1 SGHTA and CDR2 FQGNSA. Here the CDR3 DNA reads TGTGCCAGCAGCTTGAGTAACTATGGCTACACCTTC. Its translation is CASSLSNYGYTF.

This clonotype was recorded a few times. The CDR3 DNA sequence: TGTGCCAGCAGTGTTGATAGGTTAGGGACAGGCGACGAGCAGTACTTC. The encoded protein is CASSVDRLGTGDEQYF. V gene TRBV2 combines with J gene TRBJ2-7, with 8 bases aligning to TRBD1. With 4 bases clipped from V and 5 bases from J, the junction kept 13 bases outside the gene matches. The CDR3 runs 16 residues. Looked up from germline, CDR1 is SNHLY and CDR2 is FYNNEI.

Only a few counts were recorded for this clonotype. V and J are TRBV2 and TRBJ2-6; 7 bases agree with TRBD1. The length of the CDR3 is 17 residues. Germline V gene lookup returns CDR1 SNHLY and CDR2 FYNNEI. Unmatched junction bases numbered 9, after V lost 3 bases and J lost 4 bases. CDR3 protein: CASSDDRVPGGANVLTF. The CDR3 nucleotides read TGTGCCAGCAGTGACGACAGGGTTCCGGGCGGGGCCAACGTCCTGACTTTC.

The genes are TRBV29-1 and TRBJ2-7; TRBD2 matches at 7 bases. The CDR3 extends over 13 amino acids. Germline CDR1 reads SQVTM; CDR2 reads ANQGSEA. After removal of 4 bases from V and 9 bases from J, the junction contained 12 bases not matched to a gene. This CDR3 is CSVVGTWGGGQYF. The DNA for the CDR3 is TGCAGCGTTGTGGGGACTTGGGGGGGAGGGCAGTACTTC.

The chain links TRBV20-1 to TRBJ2-7, with D tentatively TRBD1 (6 bases). This CDR3 comprises 14 residues. Germline lookup yields CDR1 DFQATT and CDR2 SNEGSKA (reference sequence). Trimming shortened V by 4 bases and J by 1 base, and 14 bases separated the two germline ends. CDR3 nucleotide sequence: TGCAGTGCTACGAGACAGGTCGCGTCCTACGAGCAGTACTTC. Protein product: CSATRQVASYEQYF.

V and J are TRBV2 and TRBJ2-2, with D uncertain. The CDR3 runs 13 residues. V lost 6 bases and J 7 bases, leaving 12 bases between the germline ends. Germline assignment: CDR1 SNHLY and CDR2 FYNNEI. The CDR3 is CASSVGSVGELFF. Here the CDR3 DNA reads TGTGCCAGCAGCGTGGGATCCGTCGGGGAGCTGTTTTTT.

The V and J genes are TRBV20-1 and TRBJ2-1, with a tentative D call TRBD2 (6 bases). There are 15 residues in the CDR3. Germline V lookup: CDR1 DFQATT, CDR2 SNEGSKA (reference sequence). Trimming removed 0 bases at V and 3 bases at J, with 12 bases between. Here the CDR3 reads CSARDGGVNYNEQFF. The CDR3 DNA follows: TGCAGTGCTAGAGACGGCGGGGTTAACTACAATGAGCAGTTCTTC.

The chain uses TRBV10-1 and TRBJ2-1; no firm D call. Trimming removed 2 bases from V and 5 bases from J, with 13 bases in between. The CDR3 sequence is 15 residues long. The germline CDR1 and CDR2 sequences are WNHNN and SYGVQD (reference sequence). The CDR3 bases are TGCGCCAGCAGTGAGGTGGCTGGGCTAAACAATGAGCAGTTCTTC. Its translation: CASSEVAGLNNEQFF.

V gene TRBV10-3 combines with J gene TRBJ2-1; D is undetermined. In germline, CDR1 is ENHRY, CDR2 SYGVKD. The length of the CDR3 is 16 residues. V lost 3 bases and J lost 0, with 12 bases in between. CDR3 sequence reads: CAISDPAPSSYNEQFF. The CDR3 region has the DNA TGTGCCATCAGTGACCCCGCACCGAGCTCCTACAATGAGCAGTTCTTC.

The chain combines TRBV15 with TRBJ1-6; D call uncertain. Trimming stripped 0 bases from V and 8 bases from J, with 5 bases between. Germline loops: CDR1 LNHNV, CDR2 YYDKDF (reference sequence). The CDR3 has 13 residues. The CDR3 bases are TGTGCCACCAGCAGAGAAGGGTATTCACCCCTCCACTTT. This translates into CATSREGYSPLHF.

The J gene is TRBJ2-1, the V gene TRBV5-1, with D perhaps matching TRBD2 (6 bases). With 0 bases removed from V and 9 bases from J, the gap between germline ends came to 19 bases. Germline V gives CDR1 SGHRS, CDR2 YFSETQ. There are 16 residues in the CDR3. The CDR3 DNA sequence: TGCGCCAGCAGCTTGGTATCTAGCCCTAGCGTTACTGAGCAGTTCTTC. Its protein is CASSLVSSPSVTEQFF.

V gene TRBV7-3 combines with J gene TRBJ1-4, with a weak D call TRBD1 (6 bases). The V gene lost 0 bases and the J gene lost 12 bases, with 11 bases spanning the gap. The CDR3 is 13 residues long. Germline lookup yields CDR1 SGHTA and CDR2 FQGTGA. The CDR3 here is CASSLTAQGELFF. Written as DNA, the CDR3 is TGTGCCAGCAGCTTAACGGCACAGGGCGAACTGTTTTTT.

The gene calls are TRBV25-1 and TRBJ2-1; 7 nucleotides align to TRBD1. CDR3 length: 13 residues. The germline gives CDR1 MGHDK, CDR2 SYGVNS. Trimming removed 7 bases from V and 8 bases from J; junction bases left unmatched: 8. The CDR3 DNA reads TGTGCCAGCACCAAACAGGGGTTTCATGAGCAGTTCTTC. It is translated as CASTKQGFHEQFF.

In the case of this clonotype: A junction boundary mismatches the germline segment, possibly from a read error. The V gene is TRBV7-7, the J gene TRBJ2-2, with D hard to call. CDR1 is SSHAT and CDR2 is FNYEAQ in the germline V gene (reference sequence). CDR3 size: 14 residues. The CDR3 nucleotides read TGTGCTAGCAGCCAATCCCCTATCTCCGGGGAGCTGTTTTTT. It yields the protein CASSQSPISGELFF.

The sample holds one count of this clonotype. The gene calls are TRBV2 and TRBJ1-1; 7 nucleotides align to TRBD1. The V segment lost 5 bases and the J segment 3 bases; nucleotides outside the gene matches: 3. Looked up from germline, CDR1 is SNHLY and CDR2 is FYNNEI. There are 13 residues in the CDR3. CDR3 DNA: TGTGCCAGCAGTTATGACAGGGACACTGAAGCTTTCTTT. Translation gives CASSYDRDTEAFF. The full variable domain, with the rest looked up from reference TRBV2 and TRBJ1-1, is EPEVTQTPSHQVTQMGQEVILRCVPISNHLYFYWYRQILGQKVEFLVSFYNNEISEKSEIFDDQFSVERPDGSNFTLKIRSTKLEDSAMYFCASSYDRDTEAFFGQGTRLTVV.

This clonotype was observed a handful of times. The chain recombines TRBV7-9 with TRBJ2-3; maybe TRBD2 (5 bases). Germline values: CDR1 SEHNR, CDR2 FQNEAQ (reference sequence). V was cut by 6 bases and J by 3 bases, with 10 bases left in between. The CDR3 totals 13 residues. The CDR3 coding sequence is TGTGCCAGCAGTTCCCGGGGTACAGATACGCAGTATTTT. As protein: CASSSRGTDTQYF. The variable domain in full, with the rest retrieved from reference TRBV7-9 and TRBJ2-3, is DTGVSQNPRHKITKRGQNVTFRCDPISEHNRLYWYRQTLGQGPEFLTYFQNEAQLEKSRLLSDRFSAERPKGSFSTLEIQRTEQGDSAMYLCASSSRGTDTQYFGPGTRLTVL.

The chain uses TRBV7-7 and TRBJ2-3, with D hard to call. The CDR3 runs 15 residues. Trimming shortened V by 1 base and J by 0 bases, and 8 bases separated the two germline ends. Germline V lookup: CDR1 SSHAT, CDR2 FNYEAQ (reference sequence). The CDR3 DNA sequence: TGTGCCAGCAGCTTAGACGGTACTAGCACAGATACGCAGTATTTT. It translates to CASSLDGTSTDTQYF.

This rearrangement joins TRBV2 to TRBJ1-2; D ambiguous. The CDR3 length is 13 residues. Per germline, CDR1 SNHLY and CDR2 FYNNEI. V was trimmed by 5 bases and J by 2 bases, leaving 9 bases between them. This CDR3 reads CASSRSGNYGYTF. The CDR3 DNA is TGTGCCAGCAGTCGCTCGGGGAACTATGGCTACACCTTC.

The rearrangement uses TRBV11-2 and TRBJ2-7, with 13 bases lining up with TRBD2. There are 15 residues in the CDR3. CDR1 is SGHAT and CDR2 is FQNNGV in the germline V gene. The junction had 3 bases not matched to a gene; V was cut back by 5 bases and J by 2 bases. The CDR3 loop is CASSRGLAGAYEQYF. The DNA for the CDR3 is TGTGCCAGCAGCAGAGGACTAGCGGGAGCCTACGAGCAGTACTTC.

About this clonotype itself: Possible read error: a much larger clone is one base away. The V call is TRBV20-1, the J call TRBJ2-3; 12 bases are shared with TRBD2. The CDR3 length is 19 residues. Germline V CDR1 and CDR2: DFQATT, SNEGSKA (reference sequence). In DNA, the CDR3 is TGCAGTGCTAGGACGCGACTAGCGGGAGATGAAATCTGGGCAGATACGCACTATTTT. Its translation: CSARTRLAGDEIWADTHYF.

J is TRBJ2-2 and V is TRBV20-1; tentatively, D is TRBD1 (6 bases). CDR1 and CDR2 (germline): DFQATT, SNEGSKA (reference sequence). There are 14 residues in the CDR3. Trimming removed 4 bases from V and 1 base from J, with 10 bases in between. In DNA, the CDR3 is TGCAGTGCTAATCCGGGACAGAACACCGGGGAGCTGTTTTTT. It yields the protein CSANPGQNTGELFF.

The chain couples TRBV15 to TRBJ2-7, with 8 positions matching TRBD2. Germline V gene lookup returns CDR1 LNHNV and CDR2 YYDKDF (reference sequence). The CDR3 loop spans 13 amino acids. The J segment lost 7 bases and the V segment lost 5 bases, leaving 7 bases of the junction unmatched. The CDR3 region has the DNA TGTGCCACCAGCCAAACGGGAGGGTATGAGCAGTACTTC. It encodes CATSQTGGYEQYF. Supplemented by reference TRBV15 and TRBJ2-7, the full variable domain reads DAMVIQNPRYQVTQFGKPVTLSCSQTLNHNVMYWYQQKSSQAPKLLFHYYDKDFNNEADTPDNFQSRRPNTSFCFLDIRSPGLGDTAMYLCATSQTGGYEQYFGPGTRLTVT.

The J gene is TRBJ1-2, the V gene TRBV12-3 or TRBV12-4, with D hard to call. This CDR3 contains 13 residues. With 1 base removed from V and 2 bases from J, the gap between germline ends came to 5 bases. This CDR3 reads CASSLGRNYGYTF. CDR3 DNA: TGTGCCAGCAGTTTAGGGAGGAACTATGGCTACACCTTC.

There are a few counts of this clonotype. The rearrangement links TRBV15 to TRBJ2-7, with D possibly called TRBD1 or TRBD2 (5 bases each). V dropped 4 bases and J dropped 6 bases, with 25 bases sitting between them. The CDR3 consists of 17 residues. Germline loops: CDR1 LNHNV, CDR2 YYDKDF (reference sequence). CDR3 sequence reads: CATSNRVNRGIPFEQYF. Written as DNA, the CDR3 is TGTGCCACCAGCAATAGGGTCAACCGGGGCATCCCCTTCGAGCAGTACTTC.

V usage is TRBV5-1 and J usage is TRBJ2-3; 9 nucleotides agree with TRBD2. Losses at the gene ends were 2 bases for V and 6 bases for J; bases not matched to a gene: 4. Germline loops: CDR1 SGHRS, CDR2 YFSETQ. The CDR3 extends over 14 amino acids. The CDR3 nucleotides are TGCGCCAGCAGCTTTAATAGCGGGAGTGATACGCAGTATTTT. Translating it yields CASSFNSGSDTQYF.

As DNA, the CDR3 is TGTGCCACCAGTGTAGGAGGGAGTAGCACAGATACGCAGTATTTT. Protein sequence: CATSVGGSSTDTQYF. The genes are TRBV24-1 and TRBJ2-3, with D perhaps TRBD2 (6 bases). This CDR3 has 15 amino acids. V dropped 5 bases and J dropped 0 bases, with 11 bases sitting between them. Germline-derived CDR1 and CDR2 are KGHDR and SFDVKD.

V gene TRBV29-1 combines with J gene TRBJ2-7, with 7 bases lining up with TRBD2. The J segment lost 4 bases and the V segment lost 6 bases, leaving 9 bases of the junction unmatched. Germline values: CDR1 SQVTM, CDR2 ANQGSEA. The length of the CDR3 is 13 residues. CDR3 coding DNA: TGCAGCGTGTCCGGGACTATCCTTTACGAGCAGTACTTC. This encodes CSVSGTILYEQYF.

The chain carries TRBV7-8 and TRBJ1-5; D remains ambiguous. The CDR3 spans 14 residues. CDR1 is SGHVS, CDR2 FQNEAQ, per germline. The ends were cut back, 1 base at V and 6 bases at J, with 10 bases in the middle. The CDR3 nucleotides read TGTGCCAGCAGCTTAGGGTGGGCGGTTCAGCCCCAGCATTTT. This sequence encodes CASSLGWAVQPQHF.

The chain has TRBV18 and TRBJ1-6, with D possibly TRBD1 on 5 matching bases. Germline CDR1 KGHSH, CDR2 LQKENI. CDR3 length equals 16 residues. The ends were cut back, 2 bases at V and 7 bases at J, with 15 bases in the middle. CDR3 region: CASSPTTAGYNSPLHF. The CDR3 nucleotides are TGTGCCAGCTCACCAACGACAGCCGGCTACAATTCACCCCTCCACTTT.